This record covers a single TCR beta chain. Its antigen is unidentified. These data come from a study of early T cells in non-severe SARS-CoV-2 infection. Study context: It was bulk RNA from unsorted whole blood that was sequenced, and the chains were unpaired.

V gave up 1 base and J gave up 1 base, with 6 bases separating them. The CDR3 spans 14 residues. CDR1 is SGHTA, CDR2 FQGNSA, per germline. Individually, cDNA molecules had unique molecular identifiers attached to them. TCRdb passed the 5' RACE reads through MiXCR, listing each CDR3 protein once. This sample yields about 62,000 distinct CDR3 sequences, of which approximately 9% are seen a single time; about 1.2% belongs to the top ten. Whole-study findings and limits: Missing private and CD4 specificities, VDJdb matching favored anti-spike CD8 responses.

The clonotype comes from an adult who was a healthcare worker with PCR-confirmed SARS-CoV-2 infection or an uninfected control (not recorded which). The rearrangement links TRBV7-2 to TRBJ2-3; D unclear. The sequenced sample was whole blood. CDR3 nucleotides: TGTGCCAGCAGCTTAGACCGCCGCACAGATACGCAGTATTTT. This codes for CASSLDRRTDTQYF.